These 20 T cell receptor beta chains share one sample of origin, sequenced in a study of T cells in Graves' hyperthyroidism and ophthalmopathy. Amplified TCR beta CDR3 regions came from RNA transcripts. The HTBI set primed first-round TCR CDR3 RT-PCR. TCRdb reanalysed the multiplex PCR reads using MiXCR and keeps one entry per CDR3 protein. The sample consists of under 650,000 distinct CDR3 sequences, around 15% of them appearing once. Sequenced sample: blood. The receptors stem from a woman under 40 with Graves' hyperthyroidism.

The chain is built from TRBV4-1 and TRBJ1-2; D call uncertain. Trimming took off 3 bases at V and 6 bases at J, with 26 bases between the two ends. From germline, CDR1 is MGHRA and CDR2 YSYEKL. The CDR3 length is 18 residues. CDR3 sequence (DNA): TGCGCCAGCAGCCACGCCCCAAGTTTAGGGAAGCGGCCGGATGGCTACACCTTC. Translating it yields CASSHAPSLGKRPDGYTF.

This chain joins TRBV20-1 and TRBJ1-1; a possible D gene is TRBD1 (5 bases). Germline CDR1 and CDR2: DFQATT and SNEGSKA (reference sequence). This CDR3 has 15 residues. V was clipped by 0 bases and J by 11 bases, with 22 bases between them. The CDR3 DNA reads TGCAGTGCTAGAGATAGTAGGGTTATAGGGGTCAGGGCTTTCTTT. It specifies CSARDSRVIGVRAFF.

This clonotype has a handful of counts. The J gene is TRBJ1-1, the V gene TRBV28; D remains ambiguous. The germline V gene has CDR1 MDHEN and CDR2 SYDVKM. V was clipped by 3 bases and J by 0 bases, with 8 bases between them. The CDR3 is 14 residues long. For the CDR3, the DNA is TGTGCCAGCAGTTTTGGCCCTGTGAACACTGAAGCTTTCTTT. Its protein is CASSFGPVNTEAFF.

This clonotype was seen only a few times. This chain's CDR3 is CAIGNSGRGNEQFF. The CDR3 coding sequence is TGTGCCATCGGAAATAGCGGGAGAGGGAATGAGCAGTTCTTC. The chain employs TRBV10-3 and TRBJ2-1, with 9 bases aligning to TRBD2. Germline-derived CDR1 and CDR2 are ENHRY and SYGVKD. After removal of 8 bases from V and 7 bases from J, the junction contained 9 bases not matched to a gene. This CDR3 comprises 14 residues.

This chain links TRBV7-2 with TRBJ2-5, with D possibly TRBD1 on 5 matching bases. Trimming took off 5 bases at V and 1 base at J, with 14 bases between the two ends. The germline CDR1 and CDR2 sequences are SGHTA and FQGNSA. The CDR3 sequence is 15 residues long. The chain's CDR3 is CASSKVLQGQETQYF. CDR3 nucleotides: TGTGCCAGCAGCAAAGTGCTTCAGGGCCAAGAGACCCAGTACTTC.

This clonotype was seen ten or more times. The chain couples TRBV3-1 to TRBJ2-7; 10 bases are shared with TRBD1. V lost 4 bases, J lost 2 bases, and 5 bases stayed unmatched. This CDR3 is built from 15 residues. Germline V gene sequence: CDR1 LGHDT, CDR2 YNNKEL (reference sequence). CDR3 region: CASSPRDRGPYEQYF. In DNA form, the CDR3 reads TGTGCCAGCAGCCCCCGGGACAGGGGTCCCTACGAGCAGTACTTC.

This clonotype was picked up a small number of times. CDR3 region: CASSLSPGPHDEQFF. The CDR3 DNA is TGTGCCAGCAGTCTGAGTCCAGGACCACATGATGAGCAGTTCTTC. The J gene is TRBJ2-1, the V gene TRBV14; no clear D gene. The V end was cut by 6 bases, the J end by 8 bases, with 20 bases between. Per germline, CDR1 SGHDN and CDR2 FVKESK. The CDR3 has 15 amino acids.

In the case of this clonotype: A clone one base away is much larger, so this may be a read error. This rearrangement joins TRBV7-8 to TRBJ2-7; TRBD2 matches 9 bases. The length of the CDR3 is 14 residues. The germline V gene encodes CDR1 SGHVS and CDR2 FQNEAQ. CDR3 amino acids: CAGSPPGLANEQYF. DNA for the CDR3: TGTGCCGGCAGCCCCCCGGGACTAGCAAATGAGCAGTACTTC.

The table lists this clonotype with many counts. The CDR3 nucleotides read TGTGCCAGCAGTTTACGGCGGGAAGACATTCAGTACTTC. Protein sequence: CASSLRREDIQYF. The rearrangement joins TRBV28 to TRBJ2-4; a weak D match, TRBD2 (6 bases). Germline values: CDR1 MDHEN, CDR2 SYDVKM. Between the trimmed V and J ends, which lost 2 bases and 8 bases, there was a span of 10 bases. The CDR3 has 13 amino acids.

The gene calls are TRBV9 and TRBJ1-1, with D perhaps TRBD1 (5 bases). Between the trimmed V and J ends, which lost 4 bases and 8 bases, there was a span of 12 bases. This CDR3 spans 12 amino acids. CDR1 is SGDLS and CDR2 is YYNGEE in the germline V gene. The DNA for the CDR3 is TGTGCCAGCAGCAGGCAGGGAGGGGAAGCTTTCTTT. Encoded protein: CASSRQGGEAFF.

This clonotype was counted at least ten times. This chain uses TRBV28 with TRBJ2-1; 7 nucleotides line up with TRBD2. The length of the CDR3 is 17 residues. The germline V gene has CDR1 MDHEN and CDR2 SYDVKM. J was trimmed by 5 bases and V by 7 bases; bases with no gene match: 17. Here the CDR3 reads CASNPTLREWVDNEQFF. The CDR3 DNA sequence: TGTGCCAGCAATCCCACCCTGCGGGAGTGGGTGGACAATGAGCAGTTCTTC.

This clonotype appeared many times. This chain links TRBV20-1 with TRBJ1-1; 7 nucleotides line up with TRBD1. Germline V CDR1 and CDR2: DFQATT, SNEGSKA (reference sequence). V was pared by 5 bases and J by 8 bases, with 5 bases of the junction left unmatched. The CDR3 is made up of 11 amino acids. The CDR3 sequence: CSASQTGEAFF. CDR3 DNA sequence: TGCAGTGCTTCACAGACAGGGGAAGCTTTCTTT.

This clonotype has ten or more counts. The chain is built from TRBV6-2 or TRBV6-3 and TRBJ2-5, with 8 bases lining up with TRBD2. The junction had 9 bases not matched to a gene; V was cut back by 7 bases and J by 5 bases. Germline values: CDR1 MNHEY, CDR2 SVGEGT. The CDR3 loop spans 14 amino acids. DNA for the CDR3: TGTGCCAGCATCTTAAGCGGGAGCGGTGAGACCCAGTACTTC. Residues: CASILSGSGETQYF.

The chain joins TRBV6-1 to TRBJ2-2; 9 bases align to TRBD2. V gave up 7 bases and J gave up 5 bases; unmatched junction bases: 11. CDR1 is MNHNS, CDR2 SASEGT, per germline. The CDR3 has 16 residues. CDR3 sequence: CASISTGLAGTGELFF. The CDR3 region has the DNA TGTGCCAGCATTTCGACGGGTCTAGCGGGAACCGGGGAGCTGTTTTTT.

The sample holds many counts of this clonotype. This sequence joins TRBV20-1 and TRBJ2-7, with 7 bases matching TRBD2. Losses at the gene ends were 6 bases for V and 4 bases for J; bases not matched to a gene: 12. The CDR3 covers 14 residues. The germline CDR1 and CDR2 sequences are DFQATT and SNEGSKA (reference sequence). The CDR3 spells CSAYPASGGYEQYF. CDR3 DNA sequence: TGCAGTGCCTACCCCGCCTCGGGAGGATACGAGCAGTACTTC.

The chain uses TRBV4-3 and TRBJ2-2; tentatively, D is TRBD1 or TRBD2 (5 bases each). Per the germline V gene, CDR1 is LGHNA and CDR2 is YSLEER. Trimming removed 1 base at V and 0 bases at J, with 12 bases between. CDR3 size: 17 residues. The CDR3 loop reads CASSQGRGGSNTGELFF. CDR3 sequence (DNA): TGCGCCAGCAGCCAAGGACGGGGCGGGTCGAACACCGGGGAGCTGTTTTTT.

The V and J genes are TRBV10-3 and TRBJ2-3; D possibly corresponds to TRBD1 (6 bases). The CDR3 spans 15 residues. Germline assignment: CDR1 ENHRY and CDR2 SYGVKD. Deletions cut 5 bases from V and 6 bases from J, with 18 bases between. The CDR3 protein is CAISPQGGVGDTQYF. The CDR3, as DNA: TGTGCCATCAGTCCCCAAGGGGGAGTTGGGGATACGCAGTATTTT.

A note on this clonotype: A much larger clone lies one base from this, so it may be a read error. Lacking the conserved final phenylalanine or tryptophan, this CDR3 likely reflects a read error. This chain links TRBV3-1 with TRBJ1-1; the D is unclear. This CDR3 comprises 13 residues. The V gene lost 2 bases and the J gene lost 0 bases, with 4 bases spanning the gap. Germline CDR1 and CDR2: LGHDT and YNNKEL (reference sequence). DNA of the CDR3: TGTGCCAGCAGCCAACAAATGAACACTGAAGCTTTCCTT. It translates to CASSQQMNTEAFL.

This chain joins TRBV3-1 and TRBJ2-1, with 7 bases that match TRBD2. Germline values: CDR1 LGHDT, CDR2 YNNKEL (reference sequence). This CDR3 has 15 residues. Trimming cost V 4 bases and J 2 bases; bases outside gene matches: 5. The CDR3 DNA is TGTGCCAGCAGCCTGCGGGAGTCCCCCTACAATGAGCAGTTCTTC. Translated, it gives CASSLRESPYNEQFF.

This clonotype was seen ten or more times. This rearrangement joins TRBV28 to TRBJ2-7; TRBD1 agrees at 9 bases. The J segment lost 0 bases and the V segment lost 5 bases, leaving 8 bases of the junction unmatched. The CDR3 has 16 amino acids. Germline loops: CDR1 MDHEN, CDR2 SYDVKM. The CDR3 DNA sequence: TGTGCCAGCAGTCCACAGGACAGGGGAATCTCCTACGAGCAGTACTTC. It codes for CASSPQDRGISYEQYF.